These 6 T cell receptor beta chains share one sample of origin, sequenced in a study of cytomegalovirus exposure and HLA in healthy donors. PCR primers comprised 60 Vbeta and 13 Jbeta primers. Sequencing was performed with immunoSEQ multiplex PCR; in TCRdb, only in-frame clones are kept and a portion is missing. This sample yields about 210,000 clones, of which 85% are seen a single time; 0.2% to 0.25% belongs to the top ten. The specimen sequenced was PBMCs. These TCRs come from a girl aged 2-9 years in good health and CMV-seronegative.

A word on this clone: One junction end does not reproduce the germline sequence, and a read error may be involved. The chain is built from TRBV7-9 and TRBJ2-6, with D possibly TRBD2 on 6 matching bases. The CDR3 is 15 residues long. Per the germline V gene, CDR1 is SEHNR and CDR2 is FQNEAQ (reference sequence). The CDR3 spells CSSSLGGSGANVLTF. CDR3 DNA sequence: TGTTCCAGCAGCCTTGGGGGGTCTGGGGCCAACGTCCTGACTTTC.

V is TRBV10-3 and J is TRBJ1-5, with unresolved D. This CDR3 is 14 amino acids long. Germline V gene lookup returns CDR1 ENHRY and CDR2 SYGVKD. Trimming removed 4 bases from V and 2 bases from J, with 9 bases in between. In nucleotides, the CDR3 is TGTGCCATCAGTGGGCGGGAGGGCAATCAGCCCCAGCATTTT. It is translated as CAISGREGNQPQHF.

The chain uses TRBV15 and TRBJ2-2, with a possible D match to TRBD2 (5 bases). This CDR3 comprises 14 residues. Germline values: CDR1 LNHNV, CDR2 YYDKDF (reference sequence). The V and J ends lost 3 bases and 9 bases respectively, with 14 bases between them. The CDR3 loop is CATSSPSGSRELFF. The CDR3 DNA reads as TGTGCCACCAGCAGCCCCTCGGGGTCCAGGGAGCTGTTTTTT. The full variable domain, its missing parts supplied by reference TRBV15 and TRBJ2-2, is DAMVIQNPRYQVTQFGKPVTLSCSQTLNHNVMYWYQQKSSQAPKLLFHYYDKDFNNEADTPDNFQSRRPNTSFCFLDIRSPGLGDTAMYLCATSSPSGSRELFFGEGSRLTVL.

This clone was recorded once. Germline is not matched at one junction end, which may reflect a read error. The V call is TRBV6-1, the J call TRBJ1-6, with D uncertain. The length of the CDR3 is 14 residues. Looked up from germline, CDR1 is MNHNS and CDR2 is SASEGT. The CDR3 sequence: CASSVIYTNSPLHF. CDR3 nucleotides: TGTGCCAGCAGTGTTATATACACCAATTCACCTCTCCACTTT.

The chain links TRBV7-2 to TRBJ1-5; D is possibly TRBD1 (6 bases). Germline V lookup: CDR1 SGHTA, CDR2 FQGNSA. The CDR3 runs 17 residues. V lost 5 bases, J lost 3 bases, and 20 bases lay in between. CDR3 loop: CASSQWGGGGNNQPQHF. The CDR3 bases are TGTGCCAGCAGCCAATGGGGAGGGGGAGGAAACAATCAGCCCCAGCATTTT.

CDR3 DNA: TGTGCCAGCAGCAATGGACAGGGGAGAGGCACTGAAGCTTTCTTT. The encoded protein is CASSNGQGRGTEAFF. The chain employs TRBV5-4 and TRBJ1-1; 9 bases are shared with TRBD1. CDR3 size: 15 residues. CDR1 SGHNT and CDR2 YYREEE come from the germline V gene (reference sequence). The V gene end was trimmed by 4 bases and the J gene end by 4 bases; junction bases not matched to a gene: 8.